This is a list of T cell receptor beta chains from one sample in a study of glioma-infiltrating T cells after dendritic cell vaccination. Repertoires were generated with immunoSEQ multiplex PCR, while TCRdb's copy carries only in-frame clones and drops some. The sample has tens of thousands of clones, roughly 91% seen once. The material sequenced was blood, taken after dendritic cell vaccination. The receptors shown here come from a human donor with glioblastoma. CDR3s include the opening cysteine and the closing phenylalanine or tryptophan. The D gene is left open where the match is weak. Rows may omit the clone size; those that give it use once, few, many or a size class.

d_call	clone_size	v_call	j_call	cdr3_aa	cdr3_nt
NA	once	TRBV7-8	TRBJ2-1	CASSFGIDNEQFF	TGTGCCAGCAGCTTCGGGATAGACAATGAGCAGTTCTTC
NA	NA	TRBV19	TRBJ1-2	CASREGRRDYGYTF	TGTGCCAGTAGGGAGGGGAGAAGGGACTATGGCTACACCTTC
TRBD1	NA	TRBV25-1	TRBJ1-5	CASSGRTGGEQPQHF	TGTGCCAGCAGTGGGCGGACAGGGGGCGAGCAGCCCCAGCATTTT
TRBD1	NA	TRBV5-5	TRBJ1-2	CASSLVPGQGAIEGTF	TGTGCCAGCAGCTTGGTCCCGGGACAGGGGGCGATTGAGGGAACCTTC
NA	NA	TRBV6-5	TRBJ1-2	CASSRDRNYGYTF	TGTGCCAGCAGTCGCGACAGAAACTATGGCTACACCTTC
NA	NA	TRBV18	TRBJ1-2	CASSEDINYGYTF	TGTGCCAGCTCAGAGGACATAAACTATGGCTACACCTTC
NA	NA	TRBV18	TRBJ2-7	CASSPGEDSHYEQYF	TGTGCCAGCTCACCCGGGGAGGACTCGCACTACGAGCAGTACTTC
TRBD1	NA	TRBV2	TRBJ1-2	CASRGRTGIYGYTF	TGTGCCAGCAGGGGACGGACAGGGATATATGGCTACACCTTC
NA	NA	TRBV18	TRBJ1-2	CASSPERGNYGYTF	TGTGCCAGCTCACCGGAAAGGGGGAACTATGGCTACACCTTC
TRBD2	once	TRBV13	TRBJ2-5	CASSLGGWRGYQETQYF	TGTGCCAGCAGCTTAGGCGGTTGGCGGGGGTACCAAGAGACCCAGTACTTC
NA	NA	TRBV7-2	TRBJ2-7	CASSLARGYEQYF	TGTGCCAGCAGCTTAGCCCGGGGTTACGAGCAGTACTTC
TRBD2	NA	TRBV7-2	TRBJ2-7	CASSLIAGSREQYF	TGTGCCAGCAGCCTAATAGCGGGATCTCGAGAGCAGTACTTC
NA	NA	TRBV6-5	TRBJ1-6	CASNIISGDSPLHF	TGTGCCAGCAACATAATCTCAGGGGACTCACCCCTCCACTTT
NA	NA	TRBV9	TRBJ1-5	CASSPRGYSNQPQHF	TGTGCCAGCAGCCCCCGGGGGTATAGCAATCAGCCCCAGCATTTT
NA	NA	TRBV9	TRBJ2-1	CASSGGAYNEQFF	TGTGCCAGCAGCGGGGGGGCCTACAATGAGCAGTTCTTC
TRBD1	NA	TRBV7-2	TRBJ1-1	CASSRQGNTEAFF	TGTGCCAGCAGCCGACAGGGGAACACTGAAGCTTTCTTT
NA	NA	TRBV21-1	TRBJ2-4	CASSDPGTNLTKNIQYF	TGTGCCAGCAGCGATCCCGGGACTAATTTAACCAAAAACATTCAGTACTTC
NA	NA	TRBV28	TRBJ2-7	CASNLQGLGYEQYF	TGTGCCAGCAACTTACAGGGTTTGGGCTACGAGCAGTACTTC
NA	NA	TRBV19	TRBJ1-5	CASISEGLPAQPQHF	TGTGCCAGTATTTCGGAGGGATTGCCCGCTCAGCCCCAGCATTTT
TRBD1	NA	TRBV6-5	TRBJ1-1	CASRPTGMNTEAFF	TGTGCCAGCAGGCCGACAGGGATGAACACTGAAGCTTTCTTT
TRBD1	NA	TRBV19	TRBJ2-3	CASRDRGRGDTQYF	TGTGCCAGTCGGGACAGGGGCCGGGGGGATACGCAGTATTTT
TRBD2	NA	TRBV4-1	TRBJ2-2	CASSQGTSGVGELFF	TGCGCCAGCAGCCAAGGGACTAGCGGGGTCGGGGAGCTGTTTTTT
NA	NA	TRBV6-5	TRBJ1-6	CASSYSKSSYNSPLHF	TGTGCCAGCAGTTACTCTAAGAGCTCCTATAATTCACCCCTCCACTTT
NA	NA	TRBV25-1	TRBJ1-1	CASGQRGGTEAFF	TGTGCCAGCGGTCAAAGGGGTGGCACTGAAGCTTTCTTT
NA	NA	TRBV16	TRBJ1-3	CASSHGEVRGNTIYF	TGTGCCAGCAGCCACGGGGAGGTACGTGGAAACACCATATATTTT
NA	NA	TRBV6-5	TRBJ2-2	CASSWGGNPGELFF	TGTGCCAGCAGCTGGGGAGGAAACCCCGGGGAGCTGTTTTTT
NA	NA	TRBV10-1	TRBJ1-2	CASSEVGAPYGYTF	TGCGCCAGCAGTGAGGTGGGGGCCCCCTATGGCTACACCTTC
NA	NA	TRBV2	TRBJ2-7	CASRSESYEQYF	TGTGCCAGCAGGTCGGAGTCCTACGAGCAGTACTTC
NA	NA	TRBV10-1	TRBJ1-1	CASRRYQGMNTEAFF	TGCGCCAGCAGGAGATACCAGGGGATGAACACTGAAGCTTTCTTT
TRBD1	NA	TRBV19	TRBJ1-3	CASRSSPGTVYF	TGTGCCAGTAGGTCTTCCCCCGGGACAGTATATTTT
NA	NA	TRBV6-1	TRBJ2-7	CASSESRLSSSYEQYF	TGTGCCAGCAGTGAATCCCGACTGTCGAGCTCCTACGAGCAGTACTTC
TRBD2	NA	TRBV18	TRBJ2-1	CASSPPRGAGGSNEQFF	TGTGCCAGCTCACCCCCCCGGGGAGCGGGGGGGTCCAATGAGCAGTTCTTC
NA	NA	TRBV6-1	TRBJ2-1	CASSEALADYNEQFF	TGTGCCAGCAGTGAAGCGCTGGCGGATTACAATGAGCAGTTCTTC
NA	NA	TRBV6-1	TRBJ2-7	CASSVLAGSTSYEQYF	TGTGCCAGCAGTGTTCTAGCTGGGAGTACCTCCTACGAGCAGTACTTC
NA	NA	TRBV2	TRBJ2-4	CASSEDSQAKNIQYF	TGTGCCAGCAGTGAAGATTCCCAAGCCAAAAACATTCAGTACTTC
NA	NA	TRBV10-2	TRBJ2-4	CASSESGDGAKNIQYF	TGCGCCAGCAGTGAGTCGGGAGATGGAGCCAAAAACATTCAGTACTTC
TRBD1	NA	TRBV5-1	TRBJ2-5	CASSSGGTQETQYF	TGCGCCAGCAGCTCAGGGGGAACCCAAGAGACCCAGTACTTC
NA	NA	TRBV19	TRBJ1-1	CASSSQGRTEAFF	TGTGCCAGTAGTTCACAGGGCCGTACTGAAGCTTTCTTT
TRBD2	NA	TRBV6-6	TRBJ2-1	CASSPPRDYARNEQFF	TGTGCCAGCAGTCCGCCCCGGGACTATGCGCGGAATGAGCAGTTCTTC
NA	NA	TRBV6-1	TRBJ1-3	CASSAYPGTGNTIYF	TGTGCCAGCAGTGCATACCCAGGGACTGGAAACACCATATATTTT
NA	NA	TRBV7-2	TRBJ2-7	CASSARTRVGEQYF	TGTGCCAGCAGCGCCCGGACGAGGGTCGGCGAGCAGTACTTC
NA	once	TRBV5-1	TRBJ1-2	CASSLDQTWGGYTF	TGCGCCAGCAGCTTGGACCAAACATGGGGCGGCTACACCTTC
NA	NA	TRBV5-1	TRBJ1-6	CASSLESWYDDSPLHF	TGCGCCAGCAGCTTGGAAAGCTGGTACGATGATTCACCCCTCCACTTT
NA	few	TRBV7-3	TRBJ2-7	CASSSSAGYEQYF	TGTGCCAGCAGCTCCTCCGCGGGCTACGAGCAGTACTTC
NA	NA	TRBV9	TRBJ2-2	CASSGFLRERGTGELFF	TGTGCCAGCAGCGGTTTTCTTCGGGAGAGGGGCACCGGGGAGCTGTTTTTT
NA	NA	TRBV7-7	TRBJ1-2	CASSLPIKDTNYGYTF	TGTGCTAGCAGCTTACCAATCAAGGACACGAACTATGGCTACACCTTC
TRBD1	NA	TRBV7-9	TRBJ2-3	CASSTGQGSYGTDTQYF	TGTGCCAGCAGCACGGGACAGGGGAGTTACGGCACAGATACGCAGTATTTT
NA	NA	TRBV5-1	TRBJ1-1	CASTVNSGTEAFF	TGCGCCAGCACCGTAAATTCGGGCACTGAAGCTTTCTTT
TRBD2	NA	TRBV29-1	TRBJ2-5	CSVEARGGLETQYF	TGCAGCGTTGAAGCTCGGGGGGGCCTAGAGACCCAGTACTTC
NA	once	TRBV2	TRBJ1-2	CASSDLGARNGYTF	TGTGCCAGCAGTGATTTGGGAGCACGGAATGGCTACACCTTC
TRBD1	NA	TRBV5-4	TRBJ2-7	CASSSTDRGSTYEQYF	TGTGCCAGCAGCTCTACGGACAGGGGATCCACCTACGAGCAGTACTTC
TRBD2	once	TRBV4-2	TRBJ2-2	CASSQVAGTSEVGELFF	TGTGCCAGCAGCCAAGTGGCCGGGACTAGCGAAGTCGGGGAGCTGTTTTTT
NA	NA	TRBV21-1	TRBJ2-1	CASSFRLAVVSYNEQFF	TGTGCCAGCAGCTTCCGACTAGCGGTCGTCTCCTACAATGAGCAGTTCTTC
TRBD2	NA	TRBV7-3	TRBJ2-3	CASSPGGGTTDTQYF	TGTGCCAGCAGCCCGGGGGGTGGGACTACAGATACGCAGTATTTT
TRBD1	NA	TRBV6-1	TRBJ1-1	CASSQDRGTGTEAFF	TGTGCCAGCAGCCAAGACAGGGGGACGGGCACTGAAGCTTTCTTT